This T cell receptor (beta chain) was obtained from a study of blood T cell repertoires in COVID-19. About the research overall: From the United States, Italy and Spain came samples of acute and convalescent COVID-19. T cells, B-cell-depleted T cells, or PBMCs provided the cDNA or gDNA that served as material.

How the authors handled the data: Cell counts per sample came from amplifying reference gene primers. TCRdb's copy holds only in-frame clones and misses some; the assay was immunoSEQ multiplex PCR. V and J calls and clone size are as listed in that table; D and trimming were resolved from the DNA. The sample contains under 250,000 clones, roughly 91% of which appear only once. The CDR3 loop spans 14 amino acids. Germline V gene lookup returns CDR1 ENHRY and CDR2 SYGVKD. Germline trimming cut 6 bases from V and 1 base from J; bases unmatched to any gene: 6. Participants had their cohort set by participant-reported clinical history.

The sequencing input was PBMCs or T cells enriched from blood (not recorded which). This sequence was found in a woman aged 25 to 39 with acute COVID-19. J is TRBJ2-7 and V is TRBV10-3, with 7 bases lining up with TRBD1. CDR3 sequence reads: CAIRFEGASYEQYF. The CDR3 coding sequence is TGTGCCATCAGATTCGAGGGGGCTTCCTACGAGCAGTACTTC.